This record concerns one T cell receptor (beta chain) sequence. Its target is unknown. This entry comes from a study of T cell responses to AZD1222 COVID-19 vaccine. The overall study: Combined were second doses at about 4 or about 12 weeks.

CDR1 and CDR2 (germline): MNHNS, SASEGT. The length of the CDR3 is 15 residues. Deletions cut 0 bases from V and 2 bases from J, with 11 bases between. Data came from immunoSEQ multiplex PCR; TCRdb stores just in-frame clones and leaves some out. The sample holds 95,000 to 150,000 clones, 80% to 90% seen once. General study results and limits: Baseline serostatus was positive in only six AZD1222 recipients. Sampled repertoires all dated from after the peak T cell response.

The chain couples TRBV6-1 to TRBJ2-7; D unclear. This clonotype was sampled from an adult in good health. The sample here was peripheral blood, taken on day 0 of AZD1222 vaccination. The CDR3 reads CASSEAGIHPYEQYF. In DNA, the CDR3 is TGTGCCAGCAGTGAAGCGGGAATCCACCCCTACGAGCAGTACTTC.